These 31 T cell receptor beta chains share one sample of origin, sequenced in a study of blood T cell repertoires in COVID-19. Clones were read by immunoSEQ multiplex PCR, and TCRdb kept only the in-frame ones, dropping some. The table includes more than 250,000 clones, less than 85% detected once. Material: peripheral blood. Source of these receptors: a man aged 60 to 75 who had recovered from COVID-19.

The chain carries TRBV2 and TRBJ2-5; D is perhaps TRBD1 (6 bases). The germline V gene has CDR1 SNHLY and CDR2 FYNNEI. V was trimmed by 5 bases and J by 3 bases, leaving 7 bases between them. The CDR3 runs to 12 residues. As DNA, the CDR3 is TGTGCCAGCAGTCGGACAGAAGAGACCCAGTACTTC. Its protein is CASSRTEETQYF.

This chain uses TRBV7-9 with TRBJ2-7, with D possibly matching TRBD1 (6 bases). V dropped 5 bases and J dropped 0 bases, with 14 bases sitting between them. The CDR3 is made up of 15 amino acids. Germline loops: CDR1 SEHNR, CDR2 FQNEAQ (reference sequence). Here the CDR3 reads CASSDPQGFSYEQYF. In DNA form, the CDR3 reads TGTGCCAGCAGCGACCCCCAGGGGTTCTCCTACGAGCAGTACTTC.

The chain uses TRBV7-3 and TRBJ1-1, with TRBD1 identical over 9 bases. V dropped 4 bases and J dropped 7; count of bases not matched to a gene: 16. Germline V lookup: CDR1 SGHTA, CDR2 FQGTGA. This CDR3 is built from 17 residues. The chain's CDR3 is CASSSAGTGWANGEAFF. The CDR3, as DNA: TGTGCCAGCAGCTCGGCCGGGACAGGGTGGGCGAACGGTGAAGCTTTCTTT.

The chain recombines TRBV2 with TRBJ1-2; 10 positions match TRBD1. The CDR3 consists of 15 residues. Germline V gene lookup returns CDR1 SNHLY and CDR2 FYNNEI. J lost 6 bases, V lost 4 bases, and 8 bases had no gene match. The CDR3 DNA reads as TGTGCCAGCAGTGGTGGGACAGGGGCTTATAATGGCTACACCTTC. The encoded protein is CASSGGTGAYNGYTF.

V and J are TRBV6-5 and TRBJ2-7; maybe TRBD1 (6 bases). The V gene lost 6 bases and the J gene lost 5 bases, with 17 bases spanning the gap. There are 14 residues in the CDR3. Germline CDR1 is MNHEY and CDR2 is SVGAGI. This CDR3 is CASRGTGMGNEQYF. The CDR3 DNA reads TGTGCCAGCAGGGGAACAGGGATGGGGAACGAGCAGTACTTC.

The genes are TRBV19 and TRBJ1-5; D unclear. V lost 6 bases and J lost 3, with 12 bases in between. The CDR3 totals 14 residues. CDR1 LNHDA and CDR2 SQIVND come from the germline V gene (reference sequence). As DNA, the CDR3 is TGTGCCAGTAGCCCCCGAGCGTCCAATCAGCCCCAGCATTTT. It specifies CASSPRASNQPQHF.

The rearrangement uses TRBV28 and TRBJ1-6, with D perhaps TRBD1 (5 bases). CDR1 is MDHEN and CDR2 is SYDVKM in the germline V gene. The CDR3 loop spans 15 amino acids. V lost 8 bases, J lost 14 bases, and 25 bases lay in between. The CDR3 DNA sequence: TGTGCCAGCCTACCCGGTGGGGCCGCTCTTCTGTCCCTCCACTTT. This encodes CASLPGGAALLSLHF.

About this clone: This sample also contains other DNA sequences that code for the same CDR3. In nucleotides, the CDR3 is TGCGCCAGCAGCTTGAGTACAACGAACACCGGGGAGCTGTTTTTT. It is translated as CASSLSTTNTGELFF. The rearrangement links TRBV5-1 to TRBJ2-2, with D unresolved. The CDR3 consists of 15 residues. V dropped 1 base and J dropped 0 bases, with 7 bases sitting between them. CDR1 SGHRS and CDR2 YFSETQ come from the germline V gene.

The chain combines TRBV5-5 with TRBJ2-1; TRBD2 matches 9 bases. Germline CDR1 and CDR2: SGHKS and YYEKEE (reference sequence). V was pared by 0 bases and J by 8 bases, with 6 bases of the junction left unmatched. The CDR3 sequence is 15 residues long. The CDR3 protein is CASSLELAGVYEQFF. The CDR3 region has the DNA TGTGCCAGCAGCTTGGAACTAGCGGGTGTGTATGAGCAGTTCTTC.

The rearrangement joins TRBV5-4 to TRBJ1-1, with D tentatively TRBD1 (6 bases). Trimming took off 5 bases at V and 0 bases at J, with 20 bases between the two ends. The length of the CDR3 is 17 residues. The germline CDR1 and CDR2 sequences are SGHNT and YYREEE (reference sequence). Here the CDR3 DNA reads TGTGCCAGCAGTAACGGACAGTCCGGGGTCCTGAACACTGAAGCTTTCTTT. Amino acids: CASSNGQSGVLNTEAFF.

V and J are TRBV5-1 and TRBJ2-3; no firm D call. In germline, CDR1 is SGHRS, CDR2 YFSETQ. This CDR3 spans 11 amino acids. Trimming removed 4 bases at V and 3 bases at J, with 3 bases between. CDR3 bases: TGCGCCAGCAGCCATACAGATACGCAGTATTTT. This gives the protein CASSHTDTQYF. Supplemented by reference TRBV5-1 and TRBJ2-3, the full variable domain reads KAGVTQTPRYLIKTRGQQVTLSCSPISGHRSVSWYQQTPGQGLQFLFEYFSETQRNKGNFPGRFSGRQFSNSRSEMNVSTLELGDSALYLCASSHTDTQYFGPGTRLTVL.

DNA of the CDR3: TGCGCCAGCAGCTTGCGGGGGGTAGGAGGAGAGACCCAGTACTTC. Translating gives CASSLRGVGGETQYF. The chain combines TRBV5-1 with TRBJ2-5; the match to TRBD2 covers 7 bases. Germline V gene sequence: CDR1 SGHRS, CDR2 YFSETQ. The CDR3 consists of 15 residues. V gave up 1 base and J gave up 4 bases; unmatched junction bases: 7.

In this sample, this clone turned up a few times. V and J are TRBV30 and TRBJ2-5; maybe TRBD2 (6 bases). The germline CDR1 and CDR2 sequences are GTSNPN and SVGIG (reference sequence). The ends were cut back, 4 bases at V and 2 bases at J, with 11 bases in the middle. The CDR3 is made up of 13 amino acids. Here the CDR3 DNA reads TGTGCCTGGACAGCGGCGGGACAAGAGACCCAGTACTTC. This translates into CAWTAAGQETQYF.

The chain has TRBV28 and TRBJ1-4; 9 bases line up with TRBD1. CDR1 is MDHEN, CDR2 SYDVKM, per germline. The ends lost 5 bases at V and 1 base at J; junction bases unmatched: 5. The CDR3 contains 16 residues. The CDR3 nucleotides are TGTGCCAGCAGTCGAGACAGGGGGTTAACTAATGAAAAACTGTTTTTT. As protein: CASSRDRGLTNEKLFF.

V and J are TRBV9 and TRBJ2-7; no clear D gene. Germline V gene sequence: CDR1 SGDLS, CDR2 YYNGEE. Between the trimmed V and J ends, which lost 3 bases and 6 bases, there was a span of 19 bases. The CDR3 has 15 residues. For the CDR3, the DNA is TGTGCCAGCAGCGCAGGAATCGCACTTCGGTCCGAGCAGTACTTC. Its translation is CASSAGIALRSEQYF.

This chain connects TRBV9 to TRBJ1-2; TRBD1 matches 7 bases. Germline V gene sequence: CDR1 SGDLS, CDR2 YYNGEE. The CDR3 runs 15 residues. Trimming at V came to 4 bases and at J to 7 bases, leaving 13 bases not matched to a gene. CDR3 nucleotides: TGTGCCAGCAGCCCGAGCGGACAGGCATTCGTTGGCTACACCTTC. Translation: CASSPSGQAFVGYTF.

The chain carries TRBV5-1 and TRBJ1-1; 11 bases are shared with TRBD1. CDR3 length: 14 amino acids. Trimming removed 5 bases from V and 4 bases from J; junction bases left unmatched: 4. CDR1 is SGHRS and CDR2 is YFSETQ in the germline V gene. The CDR3 DNA reads TGCGCCAGCAGGAAGGGACAGGGGGGCACTGAAGCTTTCTTT. It specifies CASRKGQGGTEAFF.

This clone was seen a single time. The chain uses TRBV29-1 and TRBJ1-1, with D perhaps matching TRBD1 (6 bases). The CDR3 has 13 residues. Germline V gene data show CDR1 as SQVTM and CDR2 as ANQGSEA. With 3 bases removed from V and 7 bases from J, the gap between germline ends came to 15 bases. The CDR3 loop reads CSVDRGQGYEAFF. The CDR3 region has the DNA TGCAGCGTTGACAGGGGCCAAGGCTATGAAGCTTTCTTT.

The chain is built from TRBV20-1 and TRBJ2-3; no clear D gene. The germline V gene has CDR1 DFQATT and CDR2 SNEGSKA (reference sequence). Trimming pared 3 bases from V and 2 bases from J, leaving 9 bases between. The CDR3 length is 13 residues. The CDR3 loop reads CSASRLTTDTQYF. CDR3 in DNA: TGCAGTGCTAGTCGTCTAACCACAGATACGCAGTATTTT.

V is TRBV7-3 and J is TRBJ2-1, with 7 bases aligning to TRBD2. This CDR3 is built from 15 residues. The germline gives CDR1 SGHTA, CDR2 FQGTGA. Trimming cost V 4 bases and J 8 bases; bases outside gene matches: 11. CDR3 sequence: CASSSLGGRGDEQFF. CDR3 sequence (DNA): TGTGCCAGCAGCTCCCTCGGGGGGAGAGGGGATGAGCAGTTCTTC. Looking up the rest from reference TRBV7-3 and TRBJ2-1 gives the full variable domain: GAGVSQTPSNKVTEKGKYVELRCDPISGHTALYWYRQSLGQGPEFLIYFQGTGAADDSGLPNDRFFAVRPEGSVSTLKIQRTERGDSAVYLCASSSLGGRGDEQFFGPGTRLTVL.

The chain has TRBV5-8 and TRBJ2-7; TRBD2 agrees at 11 bases. V dropped 4 bases and J dropped 3; count of bases not matched to a gene: 12. This CDR3 has 17 amino acids. Germline V gene lookup returns CDR1 SGHTS and CDR2 YDEGEE. The CDR3 protein is CASSPGHRTSGHYEQYF. CDR3 coding DNA: TGTGCCAGCAGCCCCGGACACAGGACTAGCGGGCACTACGAGCAGTACTTC. The variable domain in full, completed from reference TRBV5-8 and TRBJ2-7, reads EAGVTQSPTHLIKTRGQQATLRCSPISGHTSVYWYQQALGLGLQFLLWYDEGEERNRGNFPPRFSGRQFPNYSSELNVNALELEDSALYLCASSPGHRTSGHYEQYFGPGTRLTVT.

The gene calls are TRBV5-1 and TRBJ2-7; TRBD1 aligns across 7 bases. Germline loops: CDR1 SGHRS, CDR2 YFSETQ. V shed 4 bases and J 6 bases; nucleotides not matched to a gene: 19. The CDR3 runs 17 residues. CDR3 bases: TGCGCCAGCAGCCTTGGTCTTACGGCCGGCCAGGGGGTCGAGCAGTACTTC. This encodes CASSLGLTAGQGVEQYF. The full variable domain, its missing parts supplied by reference TRBV5-1 and TRBJ2-7, is KAGVTQTPRYLIKTRGQQVTLSCSPISGHRSVSWYQQTPGQGLQFLFEYFSETQRNKGNFPGRFSGRQFSNSRSEMNVSTLELGDSALYLCASSLGLTAGQGVEQYFGPGTRLTVT.

V gene TRBV7-9 combines with J gene TRBJ2-1; D perhaps matches TRBD2 (5 bases). The CDR3 length is 17 residues. Germline V lookup: CDR1 SEHNR, CDR2 FQNEAQ (reference sequence). V was trimmed by 5 bases and J by 7 bases, leaving 24 bases between them. CDR3 residues: CASSLLGGPGQKNEQFF. CDR3 in DNA: TGTGCCAGCAGCCTCCTAGGAGGACCTGGTCAGAAGAATGAGCAGTTCTTC.

The rearrangement joins TRBV30 to TRBJ1-5; no clear D gene. CDR3 length: 13 residues. CDR1 is GTSNPN, CDR2 SVGIG, per germline (reference sequence). V lost 2 bases, J lost 5 bases, and 10 bases lay in between. CDR3 protein: CAWSPAVDQPQHF. The CDR3 DNA is TGTGCCTGGAGTCCGGCGGTGGATCAGCCCCAGCATTTT.

The CDR3, as DNA: TGTGCCAGCAACCAGGGGGCGCATAATGAAAAACTGTTTTTT. This sequence encodes CASNQGAHNEKLFF. The gene calls are TRBV6-5 and TRBJ1-4, with TRBD1 identical over 8 bases. The ends lost 7 bases at V and 4 bases at J; junction bases unmatched: 5. CDR1 is MNHEY and CDR2 is SVGAGI in the germline V gene. The CDR3 has 14 amino acids.

This clone was seen only a few times. V and J are TRBV30 and TRBJ2-7; 8 bases map to TRBD2. The CDR3 contains 14 residues. Germline lookup yields CDR1 GTSNPN and CDR2 SVGIG (reference sequence). The V and J ends lost 3 bases and 3 bases, in that order; junction bases with no gene match: 7. The chain's CDR3 is CAWRSGGSYYEQYF. The CDR3 region has the DNA TGTGCCTGGAGATCGGGGGGGTCATACTACGAGCAGTACTTC.

The chain recombines TRBV7-2 with TRBJ2-3; 13 positions match TRBD2. V shed 5 bases and J 5 bases; nucleotides not matched to a gene: 13. Germline CDR1 is SGHTA and CDR2 is FQGNSA. CDR3 size: 18 residues. The CDR3 region has the DNA TGTGCCAGCAGCGCCAGGACTAGCGGGGGCCTCGGCCGAGATACGCAGTATTTT. Its translation is CASSARTSGGLGRDTQYF.

This chain links TRBV10-3 with TRBJ2-7, with 7 bases that match TRBD1. The V gene's germline CDR1 is ENHRY and CDR2 SYGVKD. This CDR3 has 15 amino acids. The junction had 9 bases not matched to a gene; V was cut back by 0 bases and J by 7 bases. CDR3 in DNA: TGTGCCATCAGTGAGTCCGGGACAGTCCTTAGGGAGCAGTACTTC. It translates to CAISESGTVLREQYF.

The chain joins TRBV6-5 to TRBJ1-2, with TRBD1 identical over 7 bases. The CDR3 has 13 residues. The junction had 5 bases not matched to a gene; V was cut back by 2 bases and J by 8 bases. The V gene's germline CDR1 is MNHEY and CDR2 SVGAGI. CDR3 residues: CASSYDRDRGYTF. Here the CDR3 DNA reads TGTGCCAGCAGTTACGACAGGGATCGAGGCTACACCTTC.

The V and J genes are TRBV7-2 and TRBJ1-1, with D perhaps TRBD1 (6 bases). Germline loops: CDR1 SGHTA, CDR2 FQGNSA. The length of the CDR3 is 18 residues. V gave up 10 bases and J gave up 1 base, with 28 bases separating them. CDR3 nucleotides: TGTGCCAAAACCCCCACTACGGGACACCCGACGACGAACACTGAAGCTTTCTTT. Its translation is CAKTPTTGHPTTNTEAFF.

V and J are TRBV2 and TRBJ2-3; tentative D call: TRBD2 (5 bases). This CDR3 comprises 14 residues. V was cut by 5 bases and J by 0 bases, with 9 bases left in between. In germline, CDR1 is SNHLY, CDR2 FYNNEI. CDR3 sequence: CASSRTSSTDTQYF. In DNA form, the CDR3 reads TGTGCCAGCAGTCGGACTTCTAGCACAGATACGCAGTATTTT.